What follows are 26 T cell receptor beta chains derived from one specimen sequenced in a study of regulatory and conventional T cells in RAG deficiency (dated by TCRdb to about 2017). Library preparation was by the immunoSEQ multiplex PCR assay. TCRdb retrieved this table from immuneACCESS and kept in-frame rearrangements only. Not all clones are present; in checked studies, unresolved V genes account for under half, and no reason is known for the remainder. The sample has 5,500 to 8,500 clones on record, 91% of them singletons. The top ten clonotypes cover 1.1% to 1.5% of the sample. Before genomic DNA was extracted, regulatory T cells were isolated from blood as CD4+CD25-high CD127-low cells. This sample also belongs to another study, concerning regulatory T cells. The second investigation adds: The multiplex PCR used 52 forward TRBV primers and 13 reverse TRBJ primers, with assay-based and computational corrections for amplification bias.

Sequencing was carried out using CD127- CD25+ CD4+ Tregs sorted from blood. The source of these receptors is a human donor in good health.

The chain uses TRBV7-9 and TRBJ1-5; 9 positions agree with TRBD1. The V gene's germline CDR1 is SEHNR and CDR2 FQNEAQ (reference sequence). J lost 5 bases, V lost 5 bases, and 7 bases had no gene match. The CDR3 has 15 residues. DNA for the CDR3: TGTGCCAGCAGCCCGGGACAGGGAGGGCATCAGCCCCAGCATTTT. It is translated as CASSPGQGGHQPQHF.

The rearrangement joins TRBV9 to TRBJ2-7, with 8 bases aligning to TRBD1. CDR3 length: 18 residues. The V gene's germline CDR1 is SGDLS and CDR2 YYNGEE. V lost 0 bases and J lost 4; bases outside the gene matches: 15. The CDR3 region has the DNA TGTGCCAGCAGCGTAGGGATGGACCGACAGGGGATAAGGTACGAGCAGTACTTC. This sequence encodes CASSVGMDRQGIRYEQYF. Complete variable domain (other parts from reference TRBV9 and TRBJ2-7): DSGVTQTPKHLITATGQRVTLRCSPRSGDLSVYWYQQSLDQGLQFLIQYYNGEERAKGNILERFSAQQFPDLHSELNLSSLELGDSALYFCASSVGMDRQGIRYEQYFGPGTRLTVT.

The chain combines TRBV6-5 with TRBJ1-3, with D possibly being TRBD1 (5 bases). CDR3 length: 15 amino acids. The germline V gene has CDR1 MNHEY and CDR2 SVGAGI. With 6 bases removed from V and 0 bases from J, the gap between germline ends came to 12 bases. CDR3: CASRPDSSSGNTIYF. CDR3 in DNA: TGTGCCAGCAGACCCGACAGTAGCTCTGGAAACACCATATATTTT.

Turning to this clone: A read error may account for a junction end that differs from germline. The chain joins TRBV6-1 to TRBJ2-7; D possibly corresponds to TRBD2 (6 bases). The CDR3 loop spans 13 amino acids. CDR1 is MNHNS, CDR2 SASEGT, per germline. The CDR3 bases are TGTGCCAGCAGTTCAGGAGGACTACCTCTGAGGCACTTC. It specifies CASSSGGLPLRHF.

The J gene is TRBJ2-3, the V gene TRBV15, with a weak D call TRBD1 (5 bases). The V end lost 4 bases, the J end lost 1 base, and 15 bases lay between the germline ends. Germline V gene data show CDR1 as LNHNV and CDR2 as YYDKDF (reference sequence). The CDR3 has 16 amino acids. CDR3 sequence reads: CATSTRQPGRTDTQYF. The DNA for the CDR3 is TGTGCCACCAGCACTCGACAGCCCGGACGCACAGATACGCAGTATTTT.

The chain has TRBV7-3 and TRBJ2-5, with D perhaps TRBD2 (6 bases). Germline V gene data show CDR1 as SGHTA and CDR2 as FQGTGA. V lost 4 bases and J lost 2, with 8 bases in between. This CDR3 region has 13 residues. The CDR3 spells CASSSRGQETQYF. CDR3 nucleotides: TGTGCCAGCAGCTCACGGGGGCAAGAGACCCAGTACTTC.

This chain links TRBV7-9 with TRBJ1-1, with a weak D call TRBD1 (5 bases). Germline V lookup: CDR1 SEHNR, CDR2 FQNEAQ (reference sequence). The V and J ends lost 1 base and 3 bases respectively, with 12 bases between them. The CDR3 is made up of 15 amino acids. CDR3 bases: TGTGCCAGCAGCTTAGTCCAGGGTGGATACACTGAAGCTTTCTTT. Translating gives CASSLVQGGYTEAFF.

The rearrangement links TRBV7-9 to TRBJ1-3, with D uncertain. CDR1 and CDR2 (germline): SEHNR, FQNEAQ (reference sequence). V lost 1 base to trimming and J lost 0 bases, with 7 bases between them. This CDR3 has 15 residues. CDR3 in amino acids: CASSLGEISGNTIYF. Here the CDR3 DNA reads TGTGCCAGCAGCTTAGGAGAGATCTCTGGAAACACCATATATTTT.

This chain joins TRBV7-7 and TRBJ2-1; TRBD2 matches at 9 bases. J was trimmed by 7 bases and V by 3 bases; bases with no gene match: 7. The CDR3 runs to 15 residues. Germline CDR1 is SSHAT and CDR2 is FNYEAQ (reference sequence). In DNA, the CDR3 is TGTGCCAGCAGCTTGGGACTAGCTCAAAGTAATGAGCAGTTCTTC. This translates into CASSLGLAQSNEQFF.

The gene calls are TRBV4-1 and TRBJ1-2; no clear D. The CDR3 consists of 14 residues. The germline CDR1 and CDR2 sequences are MGHRA and YSYEKL. Trimming took off 0 bases at V and 8 bases at J, with 13 bases between the two ends. CDR3 bases: TGCGCCAGCAGCCAAGATATAATGAGGCCCGGCTACACCTTC. This sequence encodes CASSQDIMRPGYTF.

This clone has just one count. This chain joins TRBV5-1 and TRBJ1-2; D might be TRBD1 (5 bases). V was trimmed by 4 bases and J by 7 bases, leaving 23 bases between them. There are 16 residues in the CDR3. CDR1 is SGHRS and CDR2 is YFSETQ in the germline V gene. CDR3: CASSPFPGQGSGGYTF. DNA of the CDR3: TGCGCCAGCAGCCCGTTCCCTGGGCAGGGATCGGGTGGCTACACCTTC.

The rearrangement joins TRBV6-1 to TRBJ2-7, with unresolved D. V lost 1 base, J lost 4 bases, and 11 bases lay in between. The CDR3 totals 14 residues. Germline lookup yields CDR1 MNHNS and CDR2 SASEGT. In DNA form, the CDR3 reads TGTGCCAGCAGTGAAGGAGGCAGAAGTTACGAGCAGTACTTC. This translates into CASSEGGRSYEQYF.

In this sample, this clone turned up a few times. The rearrangement links TRBV7-8 to TRBJ2-1; 9 bases match TRBD1. Germline assignment: CDR1 SGHVS and CDR2 FQNEAQ. The trim removed 4 bases at V and 5 bases at J, leaving 6 bases unmatched. This CDR3 spans 15 amino acids. The CDR3 is CASSWQGTGNNEQFF. As DNA, the CDR3 is TGTGCCAGCAGCTGGCAGGGGACAGGGAACAATGAGCAGTTCTTC.

The V gene is TRBV6-5, the J gene TRBJ1-3, with D uncertain. CDR1 is MNHEY, CDR2 SVGAGI, per germline. The CDR3 loop spans 15 amino acids. V was clipped by 6 bases and J by 0 bases, with 12 bases between them. CDR3 residues: CASRPVASSGNTIYF. The CDR3 region has the DNA TGTGCCAGCAGGCCGGTTGCGAGCTCTGGAAACACCATATATTTT.

J is TRBJ2-7 and V is TRBV5-1; 10 bases map to TRBD2. The J segment lost 3 bases and the V segment lost 0 bases, leaving 3 bases of the junction unmatched. The CDR3 loop spans 15 amino acids. CDR1 and CDR2 from the germline V gene are SGHRS and YFSETQ. The DNA of the CDR3 is TGCGCCAGCAGCTTGGGGGTAGCGGGGGGCTACGAGCAGTACTTC. The encoded protein is CASSLGVAGGYEQYF. Full variable domain (outside the CDR3, taken from reference TRBV5-1 and TRBJ2-7): KAGVTQTPRYLIKTRGQQVTLSCSPISGHRSVSWYQQTPGQGLQFLFEYFSETQRNKGNFPGRFSGRQFSNSRSEMNVSTLELGDSALYLCASSLGVAGGYEQYFGPGTRLTVT.

DNA of the CDR3: TGTGCCAGCAGAGGCAGGGGTCACCTAATGAACACTGAAGCTTTCTTT. As protein: CASRGRGHLMNTEAFF. The J gene is TRBJ1-1, the V gene TRBV28; D is possibly TRBD1 (6 bases). The CDR3 is 16 amino acids. The V end lost 6 bases, the J end lost 0 bases, and 17 bases lay between the germline ends. In germline, CDR1 is MDHEN, CDR2 SYDVKM.

The chain couples TRBV19 to TRBJ1-5; TRBD1 is a possible D gene (5 bases). Germline V lookup: CDR1 LNHDA, CDR2 SQIVND (reference sequence). The V gene lost 3 bases and the J gene lost 2 bases, with 14 bases spanning the gap. The CDR3 length is 16 residues. In nucleotides, the CDR3 is TGTGCCAGTAGTATTCTTCCCAGGGCCGGCAATCAGCCCCAGCATTTT. This sequence encodes CASSILPRAGNQPQHF. The whole variable domain, filled in from reference TRBV19 and TRBJ1-5, reads DGGITQSPKYLFRKEGQNVTLSCEQNLNHDAMYWYRQDPGQGLRLIYYSQIVNDFQKGDIAEGYSVSREKKESFPLTVTSAQKNPTAFYLCASSILPRAGNQPQHFGDGTRLSIL.

The chain carries TRBV29-1 and TRBJ1-2; 7 bases agree with TRBD1. CDR1 and CDR2 from the germline V gene are SQVTM and ANQGSEA. The CDR3 is 15 amino acids. J lost 2 bases, V lost 0 bases, and 6 bases had no gene match. The CDR3 reads CSVEDLTGTNYGYTF. The CDR3 DNA reads as TGCAGCGTTGAAGACCTGACAGGGACGAACTATGGCTACACCTTC.

The chain combines TRBV5-6 with TRBJ1-2; D unresolved. CDR1 and CDR2 from the germline V gene are SGHDT and YYEEEE. There are 17 residues in the CDR3. V lost 4 bases, J lost 1 base, and 20 bases lay in between. The DNA of the CDR3 is TGTGCCAGCAGCCTATCTGTGAGGAGACGGGGTAACTATGGCTACACCTTC. Encoded protein: CASSLSVRRRGNYGYTF.

V usage is TRBV5-1 and J usage is TRBJ2-5; no firm D call. Per the germline V gene, CDR1 is SGHRS and CDR2 is YFSETQ. The CDR3 runs 14 residues. The V end was cut by 0 bases, the J end by 13 bases, with 19 bases between. The chain's CDR3 is CASSLGDHPYERYF. The CDR3 coding sequence is TGCGCCAGCAGCTTGGGCGACCACCCATACGAGCGGTACTTC.

This sequence joins TRBV11-2 and TRBJ2-5; 11 bases map to TRBD2. CDR1 SGHAT and CDR2 FQNNGV come from the germline V gene. After removal of 5 bases from V and 11 bases from J, the junction contained 10 bases not matched to a gene. CDR3 length: 14 residues. CDR3 nucleotides: TGTGCCAGCAGCCGTAGCGGGGGGGCTGGAGAGCAGTACTTC. Translating it yields CASSRSGGAGEQYF. Supplemented by reference TRBV11-2 and TRBJ2-5, the full variable domain reads EAGVAQSPRYKIIEKRQSVAFWCNPISGHATLYWYQQILGQGPKLLIQFQNNGVVDDSQLPKDRFSAERLKGVDSTLKIQPAKLEDSAVYLCASSRSGGAGEQYFGPGTRLLVL.

This clone was seen only once. This chain connects TRBV5-6 to TRBJ1-1; D call uncertain. Germline CDR1 and CDR2: SGHDT and YYEEEE. CDR3 length equals 15 residues. Trimming took 2 bases from V and 0 from J, leaving 11 bases between them. The CDR3 sequence: CASSFRGTMNTEAFF. The CDR3, as DNA: TGTGCCAGCAGCTTCCGAGGAACCATGAACACTGAAGCTTTCTTT.

The V call is TRBV29-1, the J call TRBJ1-1, with D possibly TRBD1 on 5 matching bases. V lost 4 bases and J lost 6, with 12 bases in between. In germline, CDR1 is SQVTM, CDR2 ANQGSEA. The CDR3 contains 12 residues. CDR3 in DNA: TGCAGCGTTGGCCAGGGTGGGCCTGAAGCTTTCTTT. It translates to CSVGQGGPEAFF.

The chain links TRBV6-5 to TRBJ2-7; the D gene is possibly TRBD2 (6 bases). The germline V and J ends were trimmed by 7 bases and 7 bases, with 17 bases remaining between them. CDR1 is MNHEY and CDR2 is SVGAGI in the germline V gene. The CDR3 length is 13 residues. The CDR3 sequence is CASTLPGGGEQYF. CDR3 bases: TGTGCCAGCACCCTACCCGGGGGTGGAGAGCAGTACTTC.

This chain uses TRBV28 with TRBJ1-2; no clear D gene. The CDR3 is 17 residues long. V lost 2 bases to trimming and J lost 4 bases, with 20 bases between them. Germline assignment: CDR1 MDHEN and CDR2 SYDVKM. CDR3 bases: TGTGCCAGCAGTTTAGGACCCCCGGACGGGAAAAGCTATGGCTACACCTTC. Translation: CASSLGPPDGKSYGYTF.

The chain carries TRBV27 and TRBJ1-2; 7 bases are a match to TRBD1. The CDR3 totals 15 residues. V was clipped by 3 bases and J by 5 bases; unmatched bases: 9. Germline CDR1 reads MNHEY; CDR2 reads SMNVEV (reference sequence). CDR3 nucleotides: TGTGCCAGCAGTTTCCGACAGGGTAAGGGGTATGGCTACACCTTC. It codes for CASSFRQGKGYGYTF.